Listed here are 31 T cell receptor beta chains from one sample, sequenced in a study of cytomegalovirus exposure and HLA in healthy donors. Sequencing used immunoSEQ multiplex PCR; TCRdb keeps in-frame clones, though not all of them. The sample lists 100,000 to 150,000 clones, about 96% occurring once. The specimen was PBMCs. The receptors were gathered from a man between 18 and 35 years old in good health and CMV-seronegative.

This clone was seen a single time. V usage is TRBV7-3 and J usage is TRBJ2-1, with D possibly matching TRBD1 (5 bases). Germline assignment: CDR1 SGHTA and CDR2 FQGTGA. The germline V and J ends were trimmed by 0 bases and 2 bases, with 11 bases remaining between them. There are 16 residues in the CDR3. This CDR3 reads CASSLTPPGTYNEQFF. Written as DNA, the CDR3 is TGTGCCAGCAGCTTAACGCCGCCAGGGACCTACAATGAGCAGTTCTTC.

The rearrangement joins TRBV25-1 to TRBJ2-2; 9 bases map to TRBD2. V shed 4 bases and J 10 bases; nucleotides not matched to a gene: 7. Germline V gene sequence: CDR1 MGHDK, CDR2 SYGVNS. The CDR3 consists of 14 residues. The DNA of the CDR3 is TGTGCCAGCAGTGGGGACTTAGCGGGGGCGGAGCTGTTTTTT. Translation gives CASSGDLAGAELFF.

The chain carries TRBV19 and TRBJ1-5, with TRBD1 matching 7 bases. Germline loops: CDR1 LNHDA, CDR2 SQIVND (reference sequence). V gave up 2 bases and J gave up 5 bases; unmatched junction bases: 6. The CDR3 contains 15 residues. CDR3 DNA sequence: TGTGCCAGTAGTATAACAGGGGTAAACGATCAGCCCCAGCATTTT. Encoded protein: CASSITGVNDQPQHF.

This clone has only a few counts. The chain employs TRBV30 and TRBJ1-4; no clear D gene. Between the trimmed V and J ends, which lost 6 bases and 8 bases, there was a span of 13 bases. Germline CDR1 is GTSNPN and CDR2 is SVGIG (reference sequence). The CDR3 is 12 amino acids. CDR3: CACTGREEKLFF. CDR3 sequence (DNA): TGTGCCTGCACGGGGAGAGAGGAAAAACTGTTTTTT.

V usage is TRBV2 and J usage is TRBJ2-3; D call uncertain. The CDR3 totals 14 residues. Per the germline V gene, CDR1 is SNHLY and CDR2 is FYNNEI. Deletions cut 5 bases from V and 6 bases from J, with 15 bases between. In DNA form, the CDR3 reads TGTGCCAGCAGTTCAACTACCCCTGGTGATACGCAGTATTTT. This sequence encodes CASSSTTPGDTQYF.

This rearrangement joins TRBV13 to TRBJ1-2; TRBD1 matches at 11 bases. The CDR3 contains 15 residues. CDR1 PRHDT and CDR2 FYEKMQ come from the germline V gene (reference sequence). Trimming cost V 6 bases and J 1 base; bases outside gene matches: 4. This chain's CDR3 is CASSTGTGGNYGYTF. CDR3 coding DNA: TGTGCCAGCAGTACCGGGACAGGGGGTAACTATGGCTACACCTTC.

The chain has TRBV6-5 and TRBJ2-7, with 9 bases fitting TRBD2. Germline V gene sequence: CDR1 MNHEY, CDR2 SVGAGI. V lost 6 bases, J lost 3 bases, and 6 bases stayed unmatched. The CDR3 has 14 amino acids. Here the CDR3 DNA reads TGTGCCAGCAGCCCGCGGACTAGCGACTACGAGCAGTACTTC. Its translation: CASSPRTSDYEQYF.

The chain is built from TRBV5-1 and TRBJ2-3; TRBD1 might be the D (5 bases). Trimming removed 1 base at V and 2 bases at J, with 8 bases between. The CDR3 runs 14 residues. Per germline, CDR1 SGHRS and CDR2 YFSETQ. Written as DNA, the CDR3 is TGCGCCAGCAGCTTGCCACAGGACACAGATACGCAGTATTTT. Translated: CASSLPQDTDTQYF. Full variable domain (outside the CDR3, taken from reference TRBV5-1 and TRBJ2-3): KAGVTQTPRYLIKTRGQQVTLSCSPISGHRSVSWYQQTPGQGLQFLFEYFSETQRNKGNFPGRFSGRQFSNSRSEMNVSTLELGDSALYLCASSLPQDTDTQYFGPGTRLTVL.

This chain connects TRBV5-4 to TRBJ2-5, with D tentatively TRBD1 (6 bases). From germline, CDR1 is SGHNT and CDR2 YYREEE (reference sequence). With 4 bases removed from V and 2 bases from J, the gap between germline ends came to 15 bases. The CDR3 loop spans 15 amino acids. CDR3 in amino acids: CASSLGQLKQETQYF. CDR3 DNA: TGTGCCAGCAGCCTAGGACAGCTAAAACAAGAGACCCAGTACTTC.

This chain uses TRBV28 with TRBJ1-2, with TRBD1 matching 9 bases. The CDR3 covers 13 residues. Germline assignment: CDR1 MDHEN and CDR2 SYDVKM. V dropped 6 bases and J dropped 7; count of bases not matched to a gene: 6. CDR3 residues: CASRLQGARGYTF. Here the CDR3 DNA reads TGTGCCAGCAGGCTACAGGGGGCGCGTGGCTACACCTTC.

V and J are TRBV11-2 and TRBJ1-2, with a weak D call TRBD1 (6 bases). CDR1 and CDR2 from the germline V gene are SGHAT and FQNNGV. The length of the CDR3 is 15 residues. The V and J ends lost 5 bases and 2 bases respectively, with 15 bases between them. The CDR3 spells CASSPTDSANYGYTF. CDR3 DNA: TGTGCCAGCAGCCCAACGGACAGCGCGAACTATGGCTACACCTTC.

The chain links TRBV4-3 to TRBJ2-2; 9 bases are a match to TRBD2. This CDR3 is built from 18 residues. After removal of 2 bases from V and 5 bases from J, the junction contained 12 bases not matched to a gene. Germline lookup yields CDR1 LGHNA and CDR2 YSLEER. The CDR3 spells CASSQSVIAGGLTGELFF. DNA of the CDR3: TGCGCCAGCAGCCAATCGGTGATCGCGGGAGGGCTTACCGGGGAGCTGTTTTTT.

The chain combines TRBV18 with TRBJ2-5; 8 positions match TRBD2. The CDR3 totals 13 residues. Germline V gives CDR1 KGHSH, CDR2 LQKENI. J was trimmed by 3 bases and V by 8 bases; bases with no gene match: 5. As DNA, the CDR3 is TGTGCCAGCGGTACTAGCGGAGAAGAGACCCAGTACTTC. It is translated as CASGTSGEETQYF.

The chain employs TRBV11-2 and TRBJ2-1; D perhaps matches TRBD1 (6 bases). The CDR3 spans 15 residues. Between the trimmed V and J ends, which lost 0 bases and 7 bases, there was a span of 13 bases. Germline V gene sequence: CDR1 SGHAT, CDR2 FQNNGV. The CDR3 is CASSLDRLRGNEQFF. CDR3 in DNA: TGTGCCAGCAGCTTAGATCGACTGAGGGGGAATGAGCAGTTCTTC.

V usage is TRBV6-1 and J usage is TRBJ2-7, with 7 bases lining up with TRBD2. There are 14 residues in the CDR3. Germline values: CDR1 MNHNS, CDR2 SASEGT. Germline trimming cut 6 bases from V and 3 bases from J; bases unmatched to any gene: 8. The CDR3 loop is CASSEGWDYYEQYF. CDR3 nucleotide sequence: TGTGCCAGCAGCGAGGGGTGGGACTACTACGAGCAGTACTTC.

The chain joins TRBV28 to TRBJ1-3; D gene uncertain. Germline V gene lookup returns CDR1 MDHEN and CDR2 SYDVKM. The CDR3 consists of 15 residues. V was clipped by 1 base and J by 5 bases, with 12 bases between them. This CDR3 reads CASSLSPGGRNTIYF. In DNA form, the CDR3 reads TGTGCCAGCAGTTTATCCCCTGGAGGGCGAAACACCATATATTTT. The complete variable domain, with remaining parts taken from reference TRBV28 and TRBJ1-3, reads DVKVTQSSRYLVKRTGEKVFLECVQDMDHENMFWYRQDPGLGLRLIYFSYDVKMKEKGDIPEGYSVSREKKERFSLILESASTNQTSMYLCASSLSPGGRNTIYFGEGSWLTVV.

The rearrangement uses TRBV6-5 and TRBJ2-7; TRBD2 matches 9 bases. The germline V gene has CDR1 MNHEY and CDR2 SVGAGI. The CDR3 contains 15 residues. J was trimmed by 2 bases and V by 6 bases; bases with no gene match: 8. CDR3 loop: CASSPAASGTYEQYF. CDR3 bases: TGTGCCAGCAGCCCGGCGGCTAGCGGGACCTACGAGCAGTACTTC.

This chain uses TRBV30 with TRBJ1-2; possibly TRBD1 for D (6 bases). V shed 1 base and J shed 3 bases, with 12 bases lying between them. The CDR3 is made up of 14 amino acids. The germline V gene encodes CDR1 GTSNPN and CDR2 SVGIG (reference sequence). The chain's CDR3 is CAWSGGQSDYGYTF. The CDR3 region has the DNA TGTGCCTGGAGTGGGGGACAATCGGACTATGGCTACACCTTC.

The rearrangement uses TRBV27 and TRBJ1-1; D is undetermined. The ends were cut back, 6 bases at V and 8 bases at J, with 19 bases in the middle. From germline, CDR1 is MNHEY and CDR2 SMNVEV (reference sequence). The CDR3 is 14 residues long. CDR3 bases: TGTGCCAGCAGCGTCGGCCCTTGGGCAGAGGAAGCTTTCTTT. Its protein is CASSVGPWAEEAFF.

CDR3 in amino acids: CASSLRGTGTEAFF. The CDR3 region has the DNA TGTGCCAGCAGTTTGCGAGGAACGGGCACTGAAGCTTTCTTT. The chain is built from TRBV27 and TRBJ1-1; no firm D call. This CDR3 contains 14 residues. Trimming took off 3 bases at V and 4 bases at J, with 12 bases between the two ends. The germline V gene encodes CDR1 MNHEY and CDR2 SMNVEV (reference sequence).

V gene TRBV7-6 combines with J gene TRBJ2-1, with TRBD1 matching 7 bases. J was trimmed by 0 bases and V by 1 base; bases with no gene match: 3. From germline, CDR1 is SGHVS and CDR2 FNYEAQ. The CDR3 length is 16 residues. The CDR3 bases are TGTGCCAGCAGCTTAGGATCAGGGGGCTCCTACAATGAGCAGTTCTTC. Protein sequence: CASSLGSGGSYNEQFF.

In the case of this clone: One end of the junction does not line up with germline, which may come from a read error. This sequence joins TRBV20-1 and TRBJ2-1; D gene uncertain. The CDR3 runs to 11 residues. Germline V lookup: CDR1 DFQATT, CDR2 SNEGSKA (reference sequence). The CDR3 DNA is TGCAGTGCTAGAATCTACCATGAGCAGTTCTTC. Translation gives CSARIYHEQFF.

This chain connects TRBV6-5 to TRBJ1-2; TRBD1 matches 9 bases. The V segment lost 5 bases and the J segment 8 bases; nucleotides outside the gene matches: 12. There are 15 residues in the CDR3. Germline V lookup: CDR1 MNHEY, CDR2 SVGAGI. The CDR3 bases are TGTGCCAGCAGTCGCCTCCTGGGACAGGGAGAAGGCTACACCTTC. It yields the protein CASSRLLGQGEGYTF.

V usage is TRBV19 and J usage is TRBJ2-1, with TRBD2 matching over 11 bases. Germline loops: CDR1 LNHDA, CDR2 SQIVND (reference sequence). The junction had 6 bases not matched to a gene; V was cut back by 5 bases and J by 0 bases. The length of the CDR3 is 17 residues. The CDR3 region has the DNA TGTGCCAGTAGTGCGGACCTAGCGGGAGGCTCCTACAATGAGCAGTTCTTC. This encodes CASSADLAGGSYNEQFF. Full variable domain (remainder filled in from reference TRBV19 and TRBJ2-1): DGGITQSPKYLFRKEGQNVTLSCEQNLNHDAMYWYRQDPGQGLRLIYYSQIVNDFQKGDIAEGYSVSREKKESFPLTVTSAQKNPTAFYLCASSADLAGGSYNEQFFGPGTRLTVL.

V and J are TRBV19 and TRBJ2-7; 9 positions agree with TRBD2. This CDR3 contains 16 residues. V lost 3 bases to trimming and J lost 2 bases; unmatched junction nucleotides: 8. Germline assignment: CDR1 LNHDA and CDR2 SQIVND (reference sequence). CDR3 nucleotide sequence: TGTGCCAGTAGTATCGGCCTAGCGGGGACGACCTACGAGCAGTACTTC. It specifies CASSIGLAGTTYEQYF.

This chain joins TRBV28 and TRBJ1-1; D uncertain. The CDR3 has 16 amino acids. V lost 6 bases to trimming and J lost 5 bases, with 22 bases between them. Per the germline V gene, CDR1 is MDHEN and CDR2 is SYDVKM. This CDR3 reads CASSLDRRAAGTEAFF. In nucleotides, the CDR3 is TGTGCCAGCAGCCTGGACCGGAGGGCGGCGGGAACTGAAGCTTTCTTT.

In nucleotides, the CDR3 is TGTGCCAGCAGCCCCCCGGGTGTGTCGGGCACTGAAGCTTTCTTT. This translates into CASSPPGVSGTEAFF. This chain joins TRBV4-2 and TRBJ1-1; D gene uncertain. This CDR3 contains 15 residues. Trimming took off 4 bases at V and 4 bases at J, with 16 bases between the two ends. CDR1 is LGHNA and CDR2 is YNFKEQ in the germline V gene.

The chain joins TRBV6-5 to TRBJ1-5, with 8 bases fitting TRBD1. Germline assignment: CDR1 MNHEY and CDR2 SVGAGI. There are 14 residues in the CDR3. V trimming: 7 bases; J trimming: 7 bases; junction bases outside the gene matches: 9. The CDR3 DNA reads as TGTGCCAGCACCTCAAACGCAGGGGGCCAGCCCCAGCATTTT. Its translation is CASTSNAGGQPQHF.

Points on this clone: The junction departs from the called germline gene at one end, perhaps through a read error. The chain combines TRBV7-7 with TRBJ2-5, with 9 bases that match TRBD1. Germline lookup yields CDR1 SSHAT and CDR2 FNYEAQ (reference sequence). The CDR3 consists of 16 residues. This chain's CDR3 is CASSPDWGQGTETQYF. DNA for the CDR3: TGTGCTAGCAGCCCAGATTGGGGACAGGGTACGGAGACCCAGTACTTC.

The rearrangement joins TRBV4-3 to TRBJ2-2; the match to TRBD1 covers 10 bases. J was trimmed by 5 bases and V by 10 bases; bases with no gene match: 10. The CDR3 has 15 residues. Germline V gene sequence: CDR1 LGHNA, CDR2 YSLEER. The CDR3 region is CATASGTGVTGELFF. CDR3 sequence (DNA): TGCGCCACGGCAAGCGGGACAGGGGTAACCGGGGAGCTGTTTTTT.

Turning to this clone: A junction boundary mismatches the germline segment, possibly from a read error. This chain uses TRBV4-1 with TRBJ2-2, with 11 bases fitting TRBD1. The germline CDR1 and CDR2 sequences are MGHRA and YSYEKL. CDR3 length: 15 amino acids. The CDR3 nucleotides are TGCGCCAGCAACCAAGGACAGGGGGCGACCGGGGAGCTGTTTTTT. Its protein product is CASNQGQGATGELFF.